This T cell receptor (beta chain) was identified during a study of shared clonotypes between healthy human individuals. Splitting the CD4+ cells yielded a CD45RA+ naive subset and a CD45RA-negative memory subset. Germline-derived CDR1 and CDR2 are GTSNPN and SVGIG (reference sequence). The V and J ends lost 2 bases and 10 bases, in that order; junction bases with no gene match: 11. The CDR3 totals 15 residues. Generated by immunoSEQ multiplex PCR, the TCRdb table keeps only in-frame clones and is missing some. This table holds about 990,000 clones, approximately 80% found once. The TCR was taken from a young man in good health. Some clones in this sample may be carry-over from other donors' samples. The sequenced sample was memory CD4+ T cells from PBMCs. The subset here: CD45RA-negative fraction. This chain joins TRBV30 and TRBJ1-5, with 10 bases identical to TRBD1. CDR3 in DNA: TGTGCCTGGAGTCTCCCGGGGGACAGGGGAACACCCCAGCATTTT. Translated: CAWSLPGDRGTPQHF. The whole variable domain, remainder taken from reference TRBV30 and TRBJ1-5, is SQTIHQWPATLVQPVGSPLSLECTVEGTSNPNLYWYRQAAGRGLQLLFYSVGIGQISSEVPQNLSASRPQDRQFILSSKKLLLSDSGFYLCAWSLPGDRGTPQHFGDGTRLSIL.